The 17 T cell receptor beta chains in this list originate from one sample, sequenced in a study of T-cell reconstitution after alpha-beta-depleted transplantation in children. During its preparation, the TCRbeta library received unique molecular identifiers. TCRdb reanalysed the PCR reads using MiXCR and keeps one entry per CDR3 protein. The sample lists around 480,000 distinct CDR3 sequences, 30% to 35% occurring once. Sequencing used PBMCs from the stem cell graft donor, obtained from the stem cell graft. The origin of the receptors is a human donor who donated a stem cell graft to a child with aplastic anemia.

This clonotype has more than one count but fewer than ten. The chain couples TRBV7-2 to TRBJ2-1; D is unresolved. The V gene lost 6 bases and the J gene lost 9 bases, with 15 bases spanning the gap. The CDR3 covers 13 residues. Germline CDR1 SGHTA, CDR2 FQGNSA. DNA of the CDR3: TGTGCCAGCAGAGGGCCCTTGGATGGTGAGCAGTTCTTC. This sequence encodes CASRGPLDGEQFF.

J is TRBJ1-1 and V is TRBV11-2; no clear D gene. This CDR3 is 12 amino acids long. V dropped 3 bases and J dropped 5 bases, with 7 bases sitting between them. Germline CDR1 reads SGHAT; CDR2 reads FQNNGV. For the CDR3, the DNA is TGTGCCAGCAGCTTCCCCAGTACTGAAGCTTTCTTT. Translated, it gives CASSFPSTEAFF.

The sample holds a few counts of this clonotype. The V call is TRBV7-9, the J call TRBJ2-1; 9 bases line up with TRBD1. The CDR3 runs 15 residues. The germline V gene encodes CDR1 SEHNR and CDR2 FQNEAQ (reference sequence). Trimming cost V 5 bases and J 7 bases; bases outside gene matches: 9. CDR3 DNA: TGTGCCAGCAGCCCCGCCGGGACAGGGTGGAATGAGCAGTTCTTC. Residues: CASSPAGTGWNEQFF.

In its sample, this clonotype was seen a few times. The gene calls are TRBV18 and TRBJ2-1, with 7 positions matching TRBD2. The CDR3 consists of 18 residues. With V trimmed by 2 bases and J by 1 base, 11 bases remained unmatched. The germline V gene has CDR1 KGHSH and CDR2 LQKENI. CDR3 bases: TGTGCCAGCTCACCAACCCTTGCTGGCGGGGGTTCCTACAATGAGCAGTTCTTC. This encodes CASSPTLAGGGSYNEQFF.

This clonotype has at least ten counts. The chain uses TRBV6-5 and TRBJ1-5, with a tentative D call TRBD1 (6 bases). Between the trimmed V and J ends, which lost 8 bases and 1 base, there was a span of 6 bases. Germline lookup yields CDR1 MNHEY and CDR2 SVGAGI. CDR3 length equals 12 residues. The CDR3 loop reads CASGQSNQPQHF. The CDR3 DNA follows: TGTGCCAGCGGACAGAGCAATCAGCCCCAGCATTTT.

This clonotype was detected a few times. V and J are TRBV28 and TRBJ2-7; D call uncertain. The CDR3 length is 15 residues. Germline loops: CDR1 MDHEN, CDR2 SYDVKM. Trimming left V 7 bases short and J 3 bases short, with 19 bases between. This CDR3 reads CASTNGLPGNYEQYF. As DNA, the CDR3 is TGTGCCAGCACAAACGGGCTCCCGGGCAACTACGAGCAGTACTTC. The variable domain in full, completed from reference TRBV28 and TRBJ2-7, reads DVKVTQSSRYLVKRTGEKVFLECVQDMDHENMFWYRQDPGLGLRLIYFSYDVKMKEKGDIPEGYSVSREKKERFSLILESASTNQTSMYLCASTNGLPGNYEQYFGPGTRLTVT.

The chain carries TRBV7-2 and TRBJ2-1; D is possibly TRBD2 (5 bases). The CDR3 consists of 13 residues. The germline V gene encodes CDR1 SGHTA and CDR2 FQGNSA. V was cut by 5 bases and J by 7 bases, with 12 bases left in between. The DNA for the CDR3 is TGTGCCAGCAGCATACTCAGCGGTAATGAGCAGTTCTTC. Translation: CASSILSGNEQFF.

The chain couples TRBV6-2 or TRBV6-3 to TRBJ2-6, with a tentative D call TRBD1 (6 bases). V lost 5 bases and J lost 0, with 14 bases in between. CDR3 length: 17 residues. Germline V gene lookup returns CDR1 MNHEY and CDR2 SVGEGT. CDR3 DNA: TGTGCCAGCAGTACGACAGGCTTTACCTCTGGGGCCAACGTCCTGACTTTC. This gives the protein CASSTTGFTSGANVLTF.

This clonotype was counted between two and nine times. The chain combines TRBV4-1 with TRBJ2-3; D gene unclear. Looked up from germline, CDR1 is MGHRA and CDR2 is YSYEKL. The CDR3 is made up of 16 amino acids. Trimming left V 0 bases short and J 6 bases short, with 16 bases between. This CDR3 is CASSQEGGSRLDTQYF. The CDR3 DNA sequence: TGCGCCAGCAGCCAAGAAGGTGGGTCGCGGCTGGATACGCAGTATTTT.

V usage is TRBV12-3 or TRBV12-4 and J usage is TRBJ1-2, with TRBD1 as a possible D gene (6 bases). The CDR3 sequence is 14 residues long. The V end was cut by 3 bases, the J end by 6 bases, with 14 bases between. The CDR3 spells CASSFARGSNGYTF. The DNA for the CDR3 is TGTGCCAGCAGTTTTGCCAGGGGATCAAATGGCTACACCTTC.

J is TRBJ2-3 and V is TRBV19, with D uncertain. From germline, CDR1 is LNHDA and CDR2 SQIVND (reference sequence). Trimming removed 4 bases at V and 1 base at J, with 15 bases between. The CDR3 extends over 16 amino acids. CDR3 loop: CASSRGLTAGTDTQYF. Written as DNA, the CDR3 is TGTGCCAGTAGTAGGGGTCTAACCGCCGGCACAGATACGCAGTATTTT.

This clonotype showed up just a few times. The CDR3 DNA reads as TGTGCCAGCAGCTTAGTGCTCAGTAACACCGGGGAGCTGTTTTTT. This gives the protein CASSLVLSNTGELFF. The chain couples TRBV7-2 to TRBJ2-2; D is uncertain. Between the trimmed V and J ends, which lost 1 base and 2 bases, there was a span of 8 bases. Per the germline V gene, CDR1 is SGHTA and CDR2 is FQGNSA. The CDR3 has 15 amino acids.

The sample holds one count of this clonotype. The chain carries TRBV20-1 and TRBJ2-3, with 13 bases identical to TRBD2. The CDR3 has 20 residues. Germline lookup yields CDR1 DFQATT and CDR2 SNEGSKA (reference sequence). Germline trimming cut 0 bases from V and 1 base from J; bases unmatched to any gene: 13. The DNA of the CDR3 is TGCAGTGCTAGAGACCGCCGAGCAAGGACTAGCGGGGGCCGCACAGATACGCAGTATTTT. Protein product: CSARDRRARTSGGRTDTQYF.

This clonotype was counted a single time. The chain joins TRBV6-1 to TRBJ2-7, with a tentative D call TRBD2 (7 bases). This CDR3 region has 15 residues. Trimming left V 8 bases short and J 3 bases short, with 20 bases between. Germline V gives CDR1 MNHNS, CDR2 SASEGT. CDR3 protein: CASGQQGGGGYEQYV. Here the CDR3 DNA reads TGTGCCAGCGGACAACAAGGGGGAGGGGGCTACGAGCAGTACGTC.

J is TRBJ2-1 and V is TRBV20-1, with D possibly being TRBD2 (5 bases). Germline CDR1 DFQATT, CDR2 SNEGSKA (reference sequence). Trimming took off 0 bases at V and 3 bases at J, with 15 bases between the two ends. CDR3 size: 16 residues. The CDR3 DNA reads TGCAGTGCTAGAGATTTTTTGGGAGTTTTCTACAATGAGCAGTTCTTC. Its translation is CSARDFLGVFYNEQFF.

The rearrangement uses TRBV29-1 and TRBJ2-7; 10 nucleotides agree with TRBD2. J lost 0 bases, V lost 6 bases, and 14 bases had no gene match. Germline-derived CDR1 and CDR2 are SQVTM and ANQGSEA. CDR3 length: 17 amino acids. CDR3 in amino acids: CSVSNRWTSGSSYEQYF. CDR3 DNA: TGCAGCGTCTCGAACCGTTGGACTAGCGGTAGCTCCTACGAGCAGTACTTC.

This rearrangement joins TRBV5-5 to TRBJ1-4; no clear D gene. This CDR3 has 13 residues. Trimming left V 0 bases short and J 5 bases short, with 5 bases between. The germline gives CDR1 SGHKS, CDR2 YYEKEE (reference sequence). The CDR3 DNA reads TGTGCCAGCAGCTTGGTCCCAAATGAAAAACTGTTTTTT. It codes for CASSLVPNEKLFF.